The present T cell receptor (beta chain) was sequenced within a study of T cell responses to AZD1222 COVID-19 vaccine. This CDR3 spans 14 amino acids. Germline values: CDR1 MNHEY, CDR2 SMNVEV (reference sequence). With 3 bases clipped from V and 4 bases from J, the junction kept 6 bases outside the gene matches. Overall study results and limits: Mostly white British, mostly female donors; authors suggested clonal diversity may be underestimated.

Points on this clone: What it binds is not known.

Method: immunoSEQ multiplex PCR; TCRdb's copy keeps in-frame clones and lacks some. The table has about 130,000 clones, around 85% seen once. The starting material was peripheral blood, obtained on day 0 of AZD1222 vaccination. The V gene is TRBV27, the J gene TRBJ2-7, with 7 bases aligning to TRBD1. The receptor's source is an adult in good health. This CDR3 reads CASSFKGGAYEQYF. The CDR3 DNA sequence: TGTGCCAGCAGTTTCAAAGGGGGCGCGTACGAGCAGTACTTC.